The present entry profiles one T cell receptor beta chain with its context. Germline values: CDR1 ENHRY, CDR2 SYGVKD. This CDR3 has 13 amino acids. V lost 8 bases to trimming and J lost 5 bases; unmatched junction nucleotides: 8. The sample is drawn from a study of blood T cell repertoires in COVID-19. Assay: immunoSEQ multiplex PCR; the TCRdb copy retains only in-frame clones and omits some. The repertoire consists of about 170,000 clones, with 80% to 90% occurring once and the leading ten covering under 2.5%. Input material: peripheral blood. This receptor was taken from a woman older than 75 with acute or convalescent COVID-19. V and J are TRBV10-3 and TRBJ2-7; TRBD1 matches at 8 bases. For the CDR3, the DNA is TGTGCCATCGCAGGGGGCCCTGGGGACGAGCAGTACTTC. The encoded protein is CAIAGGPGDEQYF.